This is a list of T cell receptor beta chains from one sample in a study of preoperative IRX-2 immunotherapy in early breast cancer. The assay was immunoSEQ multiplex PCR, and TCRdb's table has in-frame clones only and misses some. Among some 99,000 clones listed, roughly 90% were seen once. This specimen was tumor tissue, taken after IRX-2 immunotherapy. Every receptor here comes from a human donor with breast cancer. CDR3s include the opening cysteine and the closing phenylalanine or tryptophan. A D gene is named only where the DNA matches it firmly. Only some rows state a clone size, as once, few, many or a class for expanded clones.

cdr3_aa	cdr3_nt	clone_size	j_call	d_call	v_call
CASSSRGDLGLYSNQPQHF	TGCGCCAGCAGCTCGAGGGGGGACTTGGGTCTCTATAGCAATCAGCCCCAGCATTTT	once	TRBJ1-5	NA	TRBV23-1
CASLREGYGYTF	TGTGCCAGCCTCAGGGAAGGTTATGGCTACACCTTC	NA	TRBJ1-2	NA	TRBV6-8
CASSQDNTIYF	TGTGCCAGCAGTCAGGATAACACCATATATTTT	NA	TRBJ1-3	NA	TRBV6-4
CASSTDKSSYNEQFF	TGCGCCAGCAGCACCGACAAGAGCTCCTACAATGAGCAGTTCTTC	NA	TRBJ2-1	NA	TRBV5-1
CASSYLNSGANVLTF	TGTGCCAGCAGCTACCTTAACTCTGGGGCCAACGTCCTGACTTTC	NA	TRBJ2-6	NA	TRBV7-1
CASSRGYGTDTQYF	TGTGCCAGCAGTCGGGGCTACGGCACAGATACGCAGTATTTT	once	TRBJ2-3	NA	TRBV28
CASSLWVRSSGNTIYF	TGTGCCAGCAGCTTATGGGTCCGAAGCTCTGGAAACACCATATATTTT	NA	TRBJ1-3	NA	TRBV11-3
CASIWGGSSTDTQYF	TGTGCCAGCATCTGGGGCGGGTCAAGCACAGATACGCAGTATTTT	NA	TRBJ2-3	NA	TRBV6-8
CASSLSVADTQYF	TGTGCCAGCAGCTTATCCGTCGCAGATACGCAGTATTTT	once	TRBJ2-3	NA	TRBV7-1
CASSPLKGYEQYF	TGTGCCAGCAGTCCTCTAAAGGGGTACGAGCAGTACTTC	NA	TRBJ2-7	NA	TRBV28
CASSRGSQETQYF	TGTGCCAGCAGTCGAGGGAGCCAAGAGACCCAGTACTTC	few	TRBJ2-5	NA	TRBV6-8
CASRLAGVSEQYF	TGTGCCAGTAGATTAGCGGGAGTCTCCGAGCAGTACTTC	NA	TRBJ2-7	TRBD2	TRBV19
CASSLDRSNEQFF	TGTGCCAGCAGCCTTGACAGGAGCAATGAGCAGTTCTTC	few	TRBJ2-1	NA	TRBV7-4
CASSIDGSGTEAFF	TGTGCCAGTAGTATAGATGGAAGCGGCACTGAAGCTTTCTTT	NA	TRBJ1-1	NA	TRBV19
CASSPTRGGFAEAFF	TGTGCCAGCAGCCCTACGCGAGGAGGGTTCGCTGAAGCTTTCTTT	once	TRBJ1-1	NA	TRBV14
CASSQDRSGRGDPYEQYF	TGCGCCAGCAGCCAAGATAGGTCGGGGAGGGGGGACCCCTACGAGCAGTACTTC	NA	TRBJ2-7	NA	TRBV4-1
CASRGGMDNSPLHF	TGTGCCAGCAGAGGCGGGATGGATAATTCACCCCTCCACTTT	NA	TRBJ1-6	NA	TRBV28
CASSPTGSTDTQYF	TGTGCCAGCAGCCCCACGGGGTCCACAGATACGCAGTATTTT	NA	TRBJ2-3	NA	TRBV7-1
CASSYSASYEQYF	TGTGCCAGCAGCTACTCGGCGAGCTACGAGCAGTACTTC	NA	TRBJ2-7	NA	TRBV28
CASSSAGGQYEQYF	TGTGCCAGCAGCTCAGCGGGGGGGCAGTACGAGCAGTACTTC	NA	TRBJ2-7	TRBD2	TRBV6-8
CASSLGTVGSGYTF	TGTGCCAGCAGCTTGGGGACAGTTGGCTCTGGCTACACCTTC	NA	TRBJ1-2	TRBD1	TRBV7-1
CASSFNRGDTGELFF	TGTGCCAGCAGCTTTAACAGGGGAGACACCGGGGAGCTGTTTTTT	NA	TRBJ2-2	TRBD1	TRBV7-7
CASSQSAGGSYEQYF	TGCGCCAGCAGTCAATCGGCAGGGGGGTCCTACGAGCAGTACTTC	NA	TRBJ2-7	NA	TRBV23-1
CASESGRAQGWSEQFF	TGTGCCAGTGAGAGCGGGAGGGCCCAAGGATGGAGTGAGCAGTTCTTC	NA	TRBJ2-1	TRBD2	TRBV19
CASSLIMASGDTQYF	TGTGCCAGCAGCTTAATAATGGCTAGCGGAGATACGCAGTATTTT	NA	TRBJ2-3	NA	TRBV7-5
CASSIDSRGEQFF	TGTGCCAGTAGTATAGATAGCAGGGGGGAGCAGTTCTTC	NA	TRBJ2-1	TRBD1	TRBV19
CASSQYRQQTYSNTGELFF	TGTGCCAGCAGCCAGTACCGGCAGCAGACCTATTCGAACACCGGGGAGCTGTTTTTT	NA	TRBJ2-2	NA	TRBV7-7
CAWSAPGGGSYGYTF	TGTGCCTGGAGTGCCCCAGGAGGGGGCAGCTATGGCTACACCTTC	NA	TRBJ1-2	TRBD1	TRBV30
CSSSRSVGTEAFF	TGCAGCTCGAGTAGGAGTGTAGGGACTGAAGCTTTCTTT	NA	TRBJ1-1	NA	TRBV29-1